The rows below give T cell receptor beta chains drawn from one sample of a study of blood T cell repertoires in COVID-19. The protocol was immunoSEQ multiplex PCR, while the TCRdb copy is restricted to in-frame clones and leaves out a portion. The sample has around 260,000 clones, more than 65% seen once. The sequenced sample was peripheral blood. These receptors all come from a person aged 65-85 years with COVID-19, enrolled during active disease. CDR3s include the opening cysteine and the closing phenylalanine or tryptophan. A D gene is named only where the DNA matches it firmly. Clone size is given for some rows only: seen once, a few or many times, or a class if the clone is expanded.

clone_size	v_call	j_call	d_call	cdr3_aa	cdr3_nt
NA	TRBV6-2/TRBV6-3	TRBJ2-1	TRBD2	CASSYRRTSEGQFF	TGTGCCAGCAGTTACAGACGGACTAGCGAGGGGCAGTTCTTC
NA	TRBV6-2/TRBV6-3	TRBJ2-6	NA	CASGLGTRSGANVLTF	TGTGCCAGCGGTTTGGGGACACGCTCTGGGGCCAACGTCCTGACTTTC
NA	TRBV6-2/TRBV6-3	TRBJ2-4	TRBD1	CASSYPEGQGVTSWSKNIQYF	TGTGCCAGCAGTTACCCGGAGGGACAGGGGGTTACCTCCTGGTCCAAAAACATTCAGTACTTC
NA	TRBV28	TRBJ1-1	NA	CASSTANTEAFF	TGTGCCAGCAGTACAGCGAACACTGAAGCTTTCTTT
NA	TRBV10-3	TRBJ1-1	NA	CAISESVQGLGAFF	TGTGCCATCAGTGAGTCGGTGCAGGGCCTTGGAGCTTTCTTT
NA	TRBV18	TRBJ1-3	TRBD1	CASSQEGGQAGNTIYF	TGTGCCAGCTCACAAGAGGGGGGACAGGCTGGAAACACCATATATTTT
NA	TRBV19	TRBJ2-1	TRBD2	CASSKGTNNNEQFF	TGTGCCAGTAGTAAGGGGACTAACAACAATGAGCAGTTCTTC
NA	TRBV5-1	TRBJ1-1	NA	CASSLAVATRITEAFF	TGCGCCAGCAGCTTGGCCGTAGCAACTCGGATCACTGAAGCTTTCTTT
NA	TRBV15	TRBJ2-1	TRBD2	CATSREAGGIYEQFF	TGTGCCACCAGCAGAGAAGCGGGAGGTATCTATGAGCAGTTCTTC
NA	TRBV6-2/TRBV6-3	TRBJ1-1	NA	CASSQGGAEAFF	TGTGCCAGCAGTCAGGGAGGGGCTGAAGCTTTCTTT
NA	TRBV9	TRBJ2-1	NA	CASSGGNEQFF	TGTGCCAGCAGCGGCGGGAATGAGCAGTTCTTC
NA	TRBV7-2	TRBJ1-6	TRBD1	CASTQRTGYNSPLHF	TGTGCCAGCACCCAGCGGACAGGCTATAATTCACCCCTCCACTTT
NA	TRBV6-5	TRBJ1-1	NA	CASSYSGRGMAEAFF	TGTGCCAGCAGTTACTCGGGCAGGGGTATGGCTGAAGCTTTCTTT
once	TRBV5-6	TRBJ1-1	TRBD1	CASSWLTRTGAYTEAFF	TGTGCCAGCAGCTGGCTCACCCGTACAGGGGCTTACACTGAAGCTTTCTTT
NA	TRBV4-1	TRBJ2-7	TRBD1	CASSQDHTGGKYEQYF	TGCGCCAGCAGCCAAGATCATACAGGGGGCAAGTACGAGCAGTACTTC
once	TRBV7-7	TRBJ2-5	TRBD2	CASSFGGVLKETQYF	TGTGCCAGCAGCTTTGGGGGGGTTCTCAAAGAGACCCAGTACTTC
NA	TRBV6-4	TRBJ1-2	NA	CASRASTGKGGYTF	TGTGCCAGCAGGGCTAGTACCGGGAAGGGTGGCTACACCTTC
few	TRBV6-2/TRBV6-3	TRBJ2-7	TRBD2	CASSYSIGTSAYEQYF	TGTGCCAGCAGTTACTCTATAGGGACTAGCGCCTACGAGCAGTACTTC
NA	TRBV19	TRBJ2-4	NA	CASSMRADLAKNIQYF	TGTGCCAGTAGTATGCGGGCGGATCTAGCCAAAAACATTCAGTACTTC
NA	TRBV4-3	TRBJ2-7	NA	CASSQDVYNSYEQYF	TGCGCCAGCAGCCAAGATGTGTACAACTCCTACGAGCAGTACTTC
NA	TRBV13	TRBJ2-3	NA	CASNLSPGDTQYF	TGTGCCAGCAACTTAAGCCCAGGGGATACGCAGTATTTT
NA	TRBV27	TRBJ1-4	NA	CASSTRGGDEKLFF	TGTGCCAGCAGTACGCGGGGGGGAGATGAAAAACTGTTTTTT
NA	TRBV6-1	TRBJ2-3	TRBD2	CASSDRWGGRGTDTQYF	TGTGCCAGCAGTGACAGGTGGGGGGGAAGGGGCACAGATACGCAGTATTTT
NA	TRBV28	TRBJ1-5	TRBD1	CASSRTGWGQPQHF	TGTGCCAGCAGCCGGACAGGGTGGGGTCAGCCCCAGCATTTT
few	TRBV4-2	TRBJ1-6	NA	CASSQGRQGSSPLHF	TGTGCCAGCAGCCAAGGAAGGCAGGGCTCTTCACCCCTCCACTTT
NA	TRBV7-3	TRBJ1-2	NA	CASSLTGGDYGYTF	TGTGCCAGCAGCTTAACAGGGGGTGACTATGGCTACACCTTC
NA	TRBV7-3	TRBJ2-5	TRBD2	CASSPAGGRETQYF	TGTGCCAGCAGCCCAGCTGGCGGGAGGGAGACCCAGTACTTC
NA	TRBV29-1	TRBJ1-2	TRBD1	CSVEGGQVYGYTF	TGCAGCGTTGAGGGGGGACAGGTATATGGCTACACCTTC
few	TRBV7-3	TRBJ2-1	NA	CASSYYGGSYNEQFF	TGTGCCAGCAGCTACTACGGGGGCTCCTACAATGAGCAGTTCTTC